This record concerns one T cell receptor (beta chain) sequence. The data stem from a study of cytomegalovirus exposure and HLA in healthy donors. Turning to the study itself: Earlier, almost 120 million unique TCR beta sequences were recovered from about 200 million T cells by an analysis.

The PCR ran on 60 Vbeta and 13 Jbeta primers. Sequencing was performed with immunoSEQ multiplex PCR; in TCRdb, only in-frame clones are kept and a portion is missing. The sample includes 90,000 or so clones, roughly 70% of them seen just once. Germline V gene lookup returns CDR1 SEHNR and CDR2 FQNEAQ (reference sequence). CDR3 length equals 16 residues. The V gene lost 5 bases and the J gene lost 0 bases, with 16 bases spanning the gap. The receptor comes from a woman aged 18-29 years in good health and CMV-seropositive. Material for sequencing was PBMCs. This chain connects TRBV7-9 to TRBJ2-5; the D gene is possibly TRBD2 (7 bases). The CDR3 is CASSLKGGDYQETQYF. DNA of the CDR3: TGTGCCAGCAGCCTCAAGGGGGGGGACTACCAAGAGACCCAGTACTTC.